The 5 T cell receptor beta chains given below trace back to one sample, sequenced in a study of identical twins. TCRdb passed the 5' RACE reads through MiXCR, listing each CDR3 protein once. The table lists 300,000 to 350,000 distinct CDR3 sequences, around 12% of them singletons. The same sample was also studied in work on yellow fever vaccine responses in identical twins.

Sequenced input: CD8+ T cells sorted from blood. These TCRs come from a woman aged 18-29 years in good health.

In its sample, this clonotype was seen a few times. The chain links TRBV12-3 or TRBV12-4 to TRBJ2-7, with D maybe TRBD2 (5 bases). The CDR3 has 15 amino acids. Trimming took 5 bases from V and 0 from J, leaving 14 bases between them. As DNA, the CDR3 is TGTGCCAGCAGTCCTCCCGGGGTAACCTCCTACGAGCAGTACTTC. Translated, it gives CASSPPGVTSYEQYF.

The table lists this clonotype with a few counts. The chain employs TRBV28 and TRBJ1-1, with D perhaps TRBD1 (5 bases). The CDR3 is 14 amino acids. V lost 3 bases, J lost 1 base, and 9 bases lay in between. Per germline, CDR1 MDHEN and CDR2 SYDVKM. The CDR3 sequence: CASSFPGPNTEAFF. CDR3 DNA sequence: TGTGCCAGCAGTTTCCCGGGACCGAACACTGAAGCTTTCTTT.

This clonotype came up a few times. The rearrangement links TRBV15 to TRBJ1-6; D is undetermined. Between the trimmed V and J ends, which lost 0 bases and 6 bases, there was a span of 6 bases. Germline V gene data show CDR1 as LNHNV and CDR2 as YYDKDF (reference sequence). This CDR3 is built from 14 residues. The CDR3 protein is CATSRDLFNSPLHF. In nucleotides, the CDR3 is TGTGCCACCAGCAGAGATTTGTTTAATTCACCCCTCCACTTT.

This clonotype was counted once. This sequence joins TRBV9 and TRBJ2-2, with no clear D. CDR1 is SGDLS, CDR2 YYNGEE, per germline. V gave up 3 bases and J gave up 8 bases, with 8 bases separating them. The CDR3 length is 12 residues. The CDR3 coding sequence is TGTGCCAGCAGCGCTCCGATGGGGGAGCTGTTTTTT. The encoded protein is CASSAPMGELFF.

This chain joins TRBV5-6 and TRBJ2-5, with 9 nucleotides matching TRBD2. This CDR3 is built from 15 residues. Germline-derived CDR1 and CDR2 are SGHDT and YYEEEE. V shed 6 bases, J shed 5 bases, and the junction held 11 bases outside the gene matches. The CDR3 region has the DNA TGTGCCAGCACCACCTGGGGCGGGGGGGCTGAGACCCAGTACTTC. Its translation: CASTTWGGGAETQYF.